The 5 T cell receptor beta chains in this list originate from one sample, sequenced in a study of shared clonotypes between healthy human individuals. Terminally differentiated effector memory CD45RA+ cells were excluded from the naive CD8 cells, which were CD45RO-negative and positively selected for CCR7. Clones were read by immunoSEQ multiplex PCR, and TCRdb kept only the in-frame ones, dropping some. The sample carries nearly 600,000 clones, just under 97% recorded once. The sequenced material came from naive CD8+ T cells sorted from blood. These receptors all come from a woman in her thirties in good health.

The chain links TRBV4-1 to TRBJ2-3, with 8 bases that match TRBD1. The junction had 10 bases not matched to a gene; V was cut back by 3 bases and J by 2 bases. The CDR3 has 17 amino acids. Germline V lookup: CDR1 MGHRA, CDR2 YSYEKL. The CDR3 DNA sequence: TGCGCCAGCAGCCATGAAGGGGTGACAGGGGTCACAGATACGCAGTATTTT. Translating it yields CASSHEGVTGVTDTQYF.

The chain links TRBV27 to TRBJ2-7; D may be TRBD2 (5 bases). The ends were cut back, 6 bases at V and 3 bases at J, with 12 bases in the middle. Germline V gives CDR1 MNHEY, CDR2 SMNVEV (reference sequence). This CDR3 contains 13 residues. The CDR3: CASRSGIHYEQYF. The CDR3 DNA reads as TGTGCCAGCAGGTCCGGGATCCACTACGAGCAGTACTTC.

The V call is TRBV7-9, the J call TRBJ2-7; TRBD1 matches at 7 bases. The CDR3 totals 15 residues. Germline CDR1 reads SEHNR; CDR2 reads FQNEAQ (reference sequence). V dropped 6 bases and J dropped 1; count of bases not matched to a gene: 9. The CDR3 bases are TGTGCCAGCAGTAAAACCGGGACAGAGTCCTACGAGCAGTACTTC. Encoded protein: CASSKTGTESYEQYF.

The chain is built from TRBV9 and TRBJ2-3, with D unresolved. Germline V lookup: CDR1 SGDLS, CDR2 YYNGEE. V shed 4 bases and J shed 3 bases, with 6 bases lying between them. This CDR3 spans 12 amino acids. For the CDR3, the DNA is TGTGCCAGCAGCATAAATACAGATACGCAGTATTTT. Translated: CASSINTDTQYF.

In DNA form, the CDR3 reads TGTGCCAGCAGCCACCCTCTAGAAGGGGTCTCTGAGCAGTTCTTC. It yields the protein CASSHPLEGVSEQFF. The V call is TRBV11-2, the J call TRBJ2-1; perhaps TRBD1 as D (5 bases). Trimming shortened V by 5 bases and J by 9 bases, and 20 bases separated the two germline ends. The germline V gene has CDR1 SGHAT and CDR2 FQNNGV. There are 15 residues in the CDR3.